What follows describes a single TCR beta chain. The sample comes from a study of shared clonotypes between healthy human individuals. Assay: immunoSEQ multiplex PCR; the TCRdb copy retains only in-frame clones and omits some. The data hold fewer than 650,000 clones, with around 77% observed a single time. Per germline, CDR1 SGHAT and CDR2 FQNNGV. Trimming took 1 base from V and 4 from J, leaving 8 bases between them. The CDR3 consists of 14 residues. This TCR was sampled from a middle-aged woman in good health. Some clones in this sample may be carry-over from other donors' samples. The specimen sequenced was PBMCs. This chain uses TRBV11-2 with TRBJ1-5, with no clear D. The CDR3 region has the DNA TGTGCCAGCAGCTTAGGGGCGATAAATCAGCCCCAGCATTTT. This sequence encodes CASSLGAINQPQHF.